The TCR beta chain described here comes from a study of regulatory T cells in long-lasting Graves disease. Time point given: newly diagnosed GD, antithyroid drugs for less than 3 months. With RNA extracted from PBMCs as input, the TCR library was made. Both iRepertoire HTBI primers and Arm-PCR of CDR3 regions were used to build the TCR beta libraries. Each CDR3 protein is one row after TCRdb ran MiXCR on the multiplex PCR reads. Seen here are about 400,000 distinct CDR3 sequences, roughly 15% observed once, and the top ten hold about 8.3%. This clonotype was seen many times. The sample was also linked to a second study, of T cells in Graves' hyperthyroidism and ophthalmopathy.

This material consisted of peripheral blood mononuclear cells (PBMCs), taken at new diagnosis, from a patient treated with antithyroid drugs. This clonotype was obtained from a woman aged 40-49 years with Graves disease.

In nucleotides, the CDR3 is TGTGCCAGCAGCCCGAGTTGGCGGGCGGAAGACAATGAGCAGTTCTTC. Its protein is CASSPSWRAEDNEQFF. The chain employs TRBV7-9 and TRBJ2-1, with D perhaps matching TRBD2 (5 bases). The germline V and J ends were trimmed by 5 bases and 5 bases, with 19 bases remaining between them. This CDR3 region has 16 residues. CDR1 SEHNR and CDR2 FQNEAQ come from the germline V gene (reference sequence).